The sequence of this T cell receptor beta chain was determined in a study of PD-L1 blockade in urothelial cancer (dated by TCRdb to the late 2010s). Study-wide context: Therapy was started at some point between 2012 and 2014 for all patients, and atezolizumab 1,200 mg was administered intravenously every 3 weeks. Blood samples yielded a median of around 150,000 T cells and around 80,000 unique TCRs, with median clonality roughly 0.084. About 10 patients achieved durable clinical benefit and some 21 did not. Durable clinical benefit meant progression-free survival longer than 6 months, and TCR features were also tested against progression-free and overall survival. Pretreatment tumor samples and matched peripheral blood, collected serially before and after atezolizumab treatment, underwent TCR sequencing. Twenty-five of 29 patients were males with bladder-origin urothelial cancer, and 18 of 29 reported a prior smoking history. Some 30 patients had pretreatment blood TCR-seq, roughly 24 had at least one posttreatment blood collection, and roughly 24 had tumor TCR-seq. Whole exome sequencing and RNA sequencing of pretreatment tumors were performed alongside TCR sequencing in the same patients. Somatic, immune and clinical correlates of response to PD-L1 blockade with atezolizumab in urothelial cancer were the focus of an exploratory multi-omic analysis. Patients had an ECOG performance status of 0 or 1 and had received between 0 and 3 prior chemotherapy regimens. Blood samples were analyzed at 3 weeks after treatment start (second dose) and at 6 weeks after treatment start.

Summary of the overall study and its limitations: Patients with durable benefit showed greater expansion of tumor-associated TCR clones in peripheral blood 3 weeks after starting treatment (n ≈ 23, p = 0.022). Because of the small sample size (n of about 30) and the many exploratory analyses performed, the results are intended to be regarded as hypothesis-generating. Improved progression-free and overall survival was associated with having pretreatment peripheral blood TCR clonality below the median.

A cohort of about 30 patients with locally advanced or metastatic urothelial carcinoma, treated at Memorial Sloan Kettering on a trial protocol, was included. Peripheral blood mononuclear cells were collected from each patient pretreatment and during treatment, giving between 1 and 8 total time points per patient. The Qiagen DNeasy Blood extraction kit was used to purify genomic DNA from total PBMCs and tumor samples. PBMCs were collected pretreatment and during treatment and were isolated and stored as previously described. In regard to this clone: Its antigen is not yet known. Base quality data are lacking; no much larger clone is found one base away.

The CDR3 covers 14 residues, taking in both the cysteine and the phenylalanine. Only the CDR3 DNA stays, 42 bases, in frame from base 1. Trimming takes 9 bases off V and 3 bases off J; junction bases not matched to a gene: 6. CDR1 and CDR2 (SNHLY, FYNNEI) derive from the germline V gene. Synthetic TCR analog templates were spiked into each PCR so that absolute template abundance could be estimated from read counts. TCRbeta CDR3 regions were amplified from genomic DNA with bias-controlled V and J gene primers using the immunoSEQ assay. Sequencing of rearranged TCRbeta segments was performed at approximately 20X coverage. As for how the authors treated the data: Sequencing errors were corrected by clustering and CDR3s were annotated against IMGT to assign V, D and J genes. Downstream analyses used only productive TCRbeta rearrangements and left out out-of-frame or stop-codon sequences. Clonality was calculated as one minus the Shannon entropy normalized by the log of the number of unique productive sequences. Clones differing between time points or between blood and tumor were identified using Fisher's exact test with Benjamini-Hochberg correction, with an adjusted p below 0.01 applied as the threshold. TCRdb re-hosts the immuneACCESS table, in-frame sequences only. Its copies lack some clones; in the studies checked, an unresolved V gene accounts for under half of them, and the cause for the rest is not known. The V and J calls and the clone size are those of that table, but D and trimming were determined from the DNA. This sample lists about 110,000 clones; roughly 88% were detected once. 2.4% of the sample comes from the top ten.

The rearrangement combines TRBV2 with TRBJ2-1, with 9 bases aligning to TRBD2. The TCR sequence derives from a middle-aged man with urothelial cancer. This sample comprised PBMCs, obtained around atezolizumab (anti-PD-L1) treatment. The CDR3 loop reads CARTPAGGYNEQFF. The sequenced DNA is TGTGCCAGGACCCCAGCGGGAGGCTACAATGAGCAGTTCTTC.